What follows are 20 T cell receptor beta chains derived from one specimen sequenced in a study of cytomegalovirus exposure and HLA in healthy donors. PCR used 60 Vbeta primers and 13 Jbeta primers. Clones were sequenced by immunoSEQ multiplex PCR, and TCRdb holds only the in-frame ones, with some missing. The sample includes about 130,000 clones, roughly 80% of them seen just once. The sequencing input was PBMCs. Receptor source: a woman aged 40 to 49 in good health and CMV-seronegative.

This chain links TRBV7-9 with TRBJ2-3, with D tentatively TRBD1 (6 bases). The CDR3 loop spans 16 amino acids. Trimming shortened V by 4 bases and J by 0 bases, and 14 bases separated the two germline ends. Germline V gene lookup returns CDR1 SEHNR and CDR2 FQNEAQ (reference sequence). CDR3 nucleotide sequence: TGTGCCAGCAGCTCCGGACAGTTCGTTAGCACAGATACGCAGTATTTT. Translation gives CASSSGQFVSTDTQYF.

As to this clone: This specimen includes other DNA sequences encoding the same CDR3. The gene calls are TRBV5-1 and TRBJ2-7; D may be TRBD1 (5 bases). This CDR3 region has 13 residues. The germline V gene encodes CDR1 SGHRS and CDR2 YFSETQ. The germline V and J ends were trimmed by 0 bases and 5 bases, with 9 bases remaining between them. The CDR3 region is CASSLGRVDEQYF. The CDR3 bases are TGCGCCAGCAGCTTGGGCAGGGTGGACGAGCAGTACTTC.

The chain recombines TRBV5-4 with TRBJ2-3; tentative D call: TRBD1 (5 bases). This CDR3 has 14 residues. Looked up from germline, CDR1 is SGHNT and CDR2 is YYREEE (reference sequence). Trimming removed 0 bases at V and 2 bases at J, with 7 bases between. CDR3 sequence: CASSLGQTTDTQYF. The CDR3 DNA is TGTGCCAGCAGCTTGGGACAGACCACAGATACGCAGTATTTT. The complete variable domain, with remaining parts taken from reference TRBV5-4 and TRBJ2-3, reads ETGVTQSPTHLIKTRGQQVTLRCSSQSGHNTVSWYQQALGQGPQFIFQYYREEENGRGNFPPRFSGLQFPNYSSELNVNALELDDSALYLCASSLGQTTDTQYFGPGTRLTVL.

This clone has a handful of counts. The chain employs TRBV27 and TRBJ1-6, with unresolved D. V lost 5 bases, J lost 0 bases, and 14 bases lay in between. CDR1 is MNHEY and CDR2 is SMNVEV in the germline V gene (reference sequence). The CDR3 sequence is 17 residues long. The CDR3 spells CASSVDLLSSYNSPLHF. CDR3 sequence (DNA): TGTGCCAGCAGTGTGGACTTATTGAGCTCCTATAATTCACCCCTCCACTTT.

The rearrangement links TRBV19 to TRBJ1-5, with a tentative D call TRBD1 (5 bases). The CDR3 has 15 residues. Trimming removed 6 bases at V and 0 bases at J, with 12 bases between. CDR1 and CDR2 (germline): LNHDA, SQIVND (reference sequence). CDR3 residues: CASRRTSYSNQPQHF. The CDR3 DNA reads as TGTGCCAGTAGAAGGACAAGTTATAGCAATCAGCCCCAGCATTTT.

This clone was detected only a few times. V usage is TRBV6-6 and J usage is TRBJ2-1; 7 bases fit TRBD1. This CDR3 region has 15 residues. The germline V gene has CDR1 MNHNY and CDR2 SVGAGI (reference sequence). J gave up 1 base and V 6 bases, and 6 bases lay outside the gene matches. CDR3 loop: CASSQTGYSYNEQFF. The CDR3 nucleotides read TGTGCCAGCAGCCAGACAGGGTATTCCTACAATGAGCAGTTCTTC.

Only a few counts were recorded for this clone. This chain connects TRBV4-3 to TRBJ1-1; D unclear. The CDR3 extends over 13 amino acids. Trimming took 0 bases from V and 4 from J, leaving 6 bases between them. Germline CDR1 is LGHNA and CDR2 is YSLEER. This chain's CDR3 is CASSQEPGTEAFF. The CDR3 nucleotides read TGCGCCAGCAGCCAAGAGCCCGGCACTGAAGCTTTCTTT.

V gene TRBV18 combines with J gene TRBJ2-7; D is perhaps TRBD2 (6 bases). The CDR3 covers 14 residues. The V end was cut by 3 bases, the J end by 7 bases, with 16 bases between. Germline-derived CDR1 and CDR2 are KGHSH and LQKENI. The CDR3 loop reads CASSPSQAAGEQYF. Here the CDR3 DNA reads TGTGCCAGCTCACCGTCTCAGGCGGCGGGAGAGCAGTACTTC.

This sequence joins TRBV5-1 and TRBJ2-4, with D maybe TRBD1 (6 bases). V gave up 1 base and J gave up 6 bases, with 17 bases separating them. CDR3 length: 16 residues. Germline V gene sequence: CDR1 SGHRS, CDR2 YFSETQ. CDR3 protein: CASSLRGSRSANIQYF. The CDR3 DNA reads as TGCGCCAGCAGCTTGAGGGGGAGTCGTAGCGCAAACATTCAGTACTTC.

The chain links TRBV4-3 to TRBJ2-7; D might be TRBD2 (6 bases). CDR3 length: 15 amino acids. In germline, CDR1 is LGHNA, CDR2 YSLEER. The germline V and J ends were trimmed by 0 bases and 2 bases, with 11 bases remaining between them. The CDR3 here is CASSQDVASAYEQYF. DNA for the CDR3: TGCGCCAGCAGCCAAGATGTGGCTAGCGCCTACGAGCAGTACTTC.

CDR3 residues: CASSLGAGELQQYF. The DNA for the CDR3 is TGTGCCAGCAGTTTGGGAGCGGGGGAGTTACAGCAGTACTTC. The J gene is TRBJ2-7, the V gene TRBV28, with TRBD2 matching over 8 bases. V was clipped by 3 bases and J by 8 bases; unmatched bases: 9. From germline, CDR1 is MDHEN and CDR2 SYDVKM. This CDR3 has 14 amino acids.

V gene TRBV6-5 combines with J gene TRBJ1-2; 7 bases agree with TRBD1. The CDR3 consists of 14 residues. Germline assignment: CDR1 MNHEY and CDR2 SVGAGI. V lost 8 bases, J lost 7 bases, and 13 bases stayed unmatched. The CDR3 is CASRAKGGSGGYTF. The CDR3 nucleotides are TGTGCCAGCCGTGCAAAAGGGGGCTCGGGTGGCTACACCTTC.

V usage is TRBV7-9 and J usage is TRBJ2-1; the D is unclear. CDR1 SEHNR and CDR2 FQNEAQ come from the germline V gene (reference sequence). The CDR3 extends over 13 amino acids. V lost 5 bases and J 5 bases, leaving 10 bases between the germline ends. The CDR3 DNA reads TGTGCCAGCAGCATCCTCGGTGACAATGAGCAGTTCTTC. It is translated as CASSILGDNEQFF.

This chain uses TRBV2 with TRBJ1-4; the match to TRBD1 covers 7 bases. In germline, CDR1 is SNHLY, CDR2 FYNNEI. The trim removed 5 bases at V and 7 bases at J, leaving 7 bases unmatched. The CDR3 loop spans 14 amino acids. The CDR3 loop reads CASSYRGTSEKLFF. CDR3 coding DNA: TGTGCCAGCAGTTACAGGGGAACGAGTGAAAAACTGTTTTTT.

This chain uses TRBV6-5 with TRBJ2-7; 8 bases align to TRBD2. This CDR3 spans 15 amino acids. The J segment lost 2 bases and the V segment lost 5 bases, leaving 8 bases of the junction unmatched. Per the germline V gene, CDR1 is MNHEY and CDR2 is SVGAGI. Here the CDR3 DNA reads TGTGCCAGCAGTCCACCGCAGCGGGGGACCTACGAGCAGTACTTC. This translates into CASSPPQRGTYEQYF.

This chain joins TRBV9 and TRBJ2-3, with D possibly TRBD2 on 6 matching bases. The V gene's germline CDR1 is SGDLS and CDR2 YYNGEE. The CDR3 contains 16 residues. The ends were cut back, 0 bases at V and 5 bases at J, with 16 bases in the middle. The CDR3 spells CASSVGNSGGRDTQYF. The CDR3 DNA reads TGTGCCAGCAGCGTAGGGAATAGCGGAGGCAGAGATACGCAGTATTTT.

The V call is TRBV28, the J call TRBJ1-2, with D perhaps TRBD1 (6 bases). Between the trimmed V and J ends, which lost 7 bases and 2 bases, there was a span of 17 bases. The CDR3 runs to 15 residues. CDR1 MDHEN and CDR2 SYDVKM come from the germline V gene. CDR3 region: CASIGGAGANYGYTF. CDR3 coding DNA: TGTGCCAGCATCGGCGGAGCAGGGGCGAACTATGGCTACACCTTC.

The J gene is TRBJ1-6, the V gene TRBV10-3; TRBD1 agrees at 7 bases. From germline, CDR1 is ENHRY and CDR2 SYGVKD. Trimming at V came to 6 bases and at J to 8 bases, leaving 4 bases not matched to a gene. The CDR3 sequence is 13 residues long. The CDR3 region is CAIREDRYSPLHF. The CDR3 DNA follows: TGTGCCATCAGAGAGGACAGGTATTCACCCCTCCACTTT.

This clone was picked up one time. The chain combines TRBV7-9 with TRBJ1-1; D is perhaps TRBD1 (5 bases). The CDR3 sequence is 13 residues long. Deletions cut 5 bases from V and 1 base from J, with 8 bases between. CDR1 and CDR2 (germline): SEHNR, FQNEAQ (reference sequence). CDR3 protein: CASSQGQNTEAFF. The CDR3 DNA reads TGTGCCAGCAGCCAAGGACAGAACACTGAAGCTTTCTTT. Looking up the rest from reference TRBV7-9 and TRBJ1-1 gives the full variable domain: DTGVSQNPRHKITKRGQNVTFRCDPISEHNRLYWYRQTLGQGPEFLTYFQNEAQLEKSRLLSDRFSAERPKGSFSTLEIQRTEQGDSAMYLCASSQGQNTEAFFGQGTRLTVV.

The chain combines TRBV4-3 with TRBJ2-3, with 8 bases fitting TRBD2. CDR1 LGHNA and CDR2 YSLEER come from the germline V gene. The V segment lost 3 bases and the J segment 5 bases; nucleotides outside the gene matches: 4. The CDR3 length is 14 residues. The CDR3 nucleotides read TGCGCCAGCAGCCAGGGACTAGAAGGAGATACGCAGTATTTT. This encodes CASSQGLEGDTQYF.